Ten or more counts support the clone carrying this T cell receptor beta chain. Per germline, CDR1 SEHNR and CDR2 FQNEAQ (reference sequence). Deletions cut 2 bases from V and 3 bases from J, with 10 bases between. The CDR3 contains 14 residues. A second PCR, run for about 7 to 11 cycles, used a sample-barcoded 5' primer plus a J-beta primer mix. A template-switch adaptor that had 12 random nucleotides put a tag on each cDNA molecule. MiXCR was run by TCRdb on the 5' RACE reads, yielding one entry per CDR3 protein. The sample shows around 1,500,000 distinct CDR3 sequences, 28% of them seen only once. This entry belongs to a study of blood T cells in healthy people across ages. Each sample provided at least 5 micrograms of extracted total RNA.

V usage is TRBV7-9 and J usage is TRBJ2-5, with a weak D call TRBD2 (6 bases). The material sequenced was blood. This clonotype was sampled from a woman in her twenties or thirties in good health. CDR3 region: CASSLSVAEETQYF. DNA of the CDR3: TGTGCCAGCAGCTTATCGGTAGCGGAAGAGACCCAGTACTTC. Looking up the rest from reference TRBV7-9 and TRBJ2-5 gives the full variable domain: DTGVSQNPRHKITKRGQNVTFRCDPISEHNRLYWYRQTLGQGPEFLTYFQNEAQLEKSRLLSDRFSAERPKGSFSTLEIQRTEQGDSAMYLCASSLSVAEETQYFGPGTRLLVL.